The clone carrying this T cell receptor (beta chain) came up once. Its matching antigen is unknown. Clones were sequenced by immunoSEQ multiplex PCR, and TCRdb holds only the in-frame ones, with some missing. The sample shows roughly 32,000 clones, 60% to 80% of them seen only once. As to time point: week 35, safety follow-up. Vaccination comprised doses that each held 300 ug of mutant IDH1 20-mer peptide, plus topical imiquimod. The sample comes from a study of a mutant IDH1 vaccine in newly diagnosed glioma. Background on the study: Either 4-6 weeks after radiotherapy alone or alongside temozolomide, vaccination was begun.

Trimming left V 0 bases short and J 4 bases short, with 13 bases between. Germline loops: CDR1 SGDLS, CDR2 YYNGEE. The CDR3 totals 15 residues. The sample in question was PBMCs, obtained from a glioma patient whose treatment included an IDH1 peptide vaccine. The sequence derives from a woman in her twenties or thirties with glioma. Some clones in this sample may be carry-over from other donors' samples. V is TRBV9 and J is TRBJ1-1; no clear D gene. The CDR3 loop is CASSVAPGGSTEAFF. For the CDR3, the DNA is TGTGCCAGCAGCGTAGCGCCGGGAGGGAGCACTGAAGCTTTCTTT.